This paragraph covers one T cell receptor (beta chain) sequence. The data are from a study of identical twins. This CDR3 is built from 12 residues. The germline CDR1 and CDR2 sequences are MDHEN and SYDVKM. V lost 6 bases and J 6 bases, leaving 12 bases between the germline ends. TCRdb processed the 5' RACE reads anew with MiXCR; each CDR3 protein has one entry. Here the sample spans some 600,000 distinct CDR3 sequences, 7.1% being singletons. These same records also appear under a second study, on yellow fever vaccine responses in identical twins.

The specimen was PBMCs. The chain links TRBV28 to TRBJ2-7; D is unclear. This sequence originates from a woman between 18 and 29 years old in good health. The CDR3 here is CASRPLRGEQYF. The CDR3 coding sequence is TGTGCCAGCAGGCCCTTAAGAGGCGAGCAGTACTTC.